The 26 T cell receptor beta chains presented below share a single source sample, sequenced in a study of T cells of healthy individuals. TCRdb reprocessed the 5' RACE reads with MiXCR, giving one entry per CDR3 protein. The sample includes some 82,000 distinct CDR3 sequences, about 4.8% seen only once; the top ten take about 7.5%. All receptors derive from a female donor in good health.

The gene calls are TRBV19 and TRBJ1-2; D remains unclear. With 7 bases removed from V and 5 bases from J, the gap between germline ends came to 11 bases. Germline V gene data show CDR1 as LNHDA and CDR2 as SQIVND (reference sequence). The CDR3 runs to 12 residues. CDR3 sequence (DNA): TGTGCCAGTACCATCGGACTGTATGGCTACACCTTC. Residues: CASTIGLYGYTF.

CDR3 DNA: TGCGCCAGCAGCCAAGGGGTTCGGACAGGGATTAATTCACCCCTCCACTTT. Amino acid sequence: CASSQGVRTGINSPLHF. The genes are TRBV4-1 and TRBJ1-6, with TRBD1 matching 8 bases. The junction had 8 bases not matched to a gene; V was cut back by 1 base and J by 6 bases. The germline V gene encodes CDR1 MGHRA and CDR2 YSYEKL. The CDR3 extends over 17 amino acids.

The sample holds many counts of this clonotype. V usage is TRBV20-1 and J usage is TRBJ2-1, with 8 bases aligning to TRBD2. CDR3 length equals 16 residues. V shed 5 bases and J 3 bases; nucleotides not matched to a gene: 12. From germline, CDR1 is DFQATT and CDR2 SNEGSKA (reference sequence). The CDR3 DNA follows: TGCAGTGCTCCCTGGACCGCGGGAGGTTTCTACAATGAGCAGTTCTTC. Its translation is CSAPWTAGGFYNEQFF.

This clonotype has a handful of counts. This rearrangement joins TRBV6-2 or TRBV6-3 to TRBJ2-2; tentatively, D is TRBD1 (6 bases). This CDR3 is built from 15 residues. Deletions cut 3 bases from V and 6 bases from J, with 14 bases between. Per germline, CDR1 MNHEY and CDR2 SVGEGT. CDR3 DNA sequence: TGTGCCAGCAGTTATACAGGGACGGCGGCCGGGGAGCTGTTTTTT. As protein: CASSYTGTAAGELFF.

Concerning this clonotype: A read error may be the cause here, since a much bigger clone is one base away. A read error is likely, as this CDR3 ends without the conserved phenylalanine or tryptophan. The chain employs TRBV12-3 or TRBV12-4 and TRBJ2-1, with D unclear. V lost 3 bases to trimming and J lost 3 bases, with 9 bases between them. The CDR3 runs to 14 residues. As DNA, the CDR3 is TGTGCCAGCAGTTTGTGGGGTGACTACAATGAGCAGTTCTCC. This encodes CASSLWGDYNEQFS.

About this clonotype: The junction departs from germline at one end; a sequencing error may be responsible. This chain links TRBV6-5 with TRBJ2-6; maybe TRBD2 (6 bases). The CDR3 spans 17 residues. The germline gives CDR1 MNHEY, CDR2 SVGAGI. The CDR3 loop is CASSDSGLHSGANVLTF. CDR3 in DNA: TGTGCCAGCAGTGACTCGGGACTCCACTCTGGGGCCAACGTCCTGACTTTC.

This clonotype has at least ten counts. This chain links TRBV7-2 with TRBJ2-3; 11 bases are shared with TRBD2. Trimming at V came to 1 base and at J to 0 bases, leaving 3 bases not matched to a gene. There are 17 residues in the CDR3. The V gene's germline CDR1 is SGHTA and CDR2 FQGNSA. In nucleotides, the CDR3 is TGTGCCAGCAGCTTAGTAGGGACTAGCGGTAGCACAGATACGCAGTATTTT. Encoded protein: CASSLVGTSGSTDTQYF.

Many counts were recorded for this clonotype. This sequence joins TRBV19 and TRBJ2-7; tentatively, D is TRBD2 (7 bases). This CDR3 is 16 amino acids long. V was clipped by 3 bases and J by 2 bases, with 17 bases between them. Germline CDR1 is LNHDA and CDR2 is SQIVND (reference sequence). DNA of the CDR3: TGTGCCAGTAGTATTAGGCGGGGGACACCAACCTACGAGCAGTACTTC. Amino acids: CASSIRRGTPTYEQYF.

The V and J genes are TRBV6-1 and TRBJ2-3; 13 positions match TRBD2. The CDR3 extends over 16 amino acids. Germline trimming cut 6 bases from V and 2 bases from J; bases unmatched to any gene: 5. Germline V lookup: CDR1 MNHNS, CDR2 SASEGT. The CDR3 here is CASRRLAGGYTDTQYF. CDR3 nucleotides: TGTGCCAGCAGGAGACTAGCGGGAGGATACACAGATACGCAGTATTTT.

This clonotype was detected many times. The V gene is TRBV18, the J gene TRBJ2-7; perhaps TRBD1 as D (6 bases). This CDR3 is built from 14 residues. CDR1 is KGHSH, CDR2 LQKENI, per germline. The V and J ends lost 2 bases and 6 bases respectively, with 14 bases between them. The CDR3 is CASSPAAGAAEQYF. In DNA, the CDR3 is TGTGCCAGCTCACCAGCGGCAGGGGCGGCCGAGCAGTACTTC.

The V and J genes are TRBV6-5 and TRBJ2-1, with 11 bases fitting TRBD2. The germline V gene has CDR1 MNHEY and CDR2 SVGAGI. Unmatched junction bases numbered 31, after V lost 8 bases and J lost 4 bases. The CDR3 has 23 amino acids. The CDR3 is CASATVRLTGPDLLAGVYNEQFF. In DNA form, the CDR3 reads TGTGCCAGCGCCACCGTACGGTTGACGGGACCAGACTTACTAGCGGGAGTTTACAATGAGCAGTTCTTC.

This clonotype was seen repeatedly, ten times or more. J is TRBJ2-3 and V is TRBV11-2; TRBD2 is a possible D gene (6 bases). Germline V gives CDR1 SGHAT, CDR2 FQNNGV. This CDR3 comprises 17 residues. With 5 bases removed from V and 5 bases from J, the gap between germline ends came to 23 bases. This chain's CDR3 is CASSPPRGHRAGDTQYF. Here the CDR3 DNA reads TGTGCCAGCAGCCCTCCGCGGGGTCACCGAGCTGGAGATACGCAGTATTTT.

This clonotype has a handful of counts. The CDR3 DNA reads TGTGCCAGCAGCCAGACTAGCGGCCTCTCCTACGAGCAGTACTTC. Protein: CASSQTSGLSYEQYF. This chain uses TRBV3-1 with TRBJ2-7, with 9 bases aligning to TRBD2. Germline V gene lookup returns CDR1 LGHDT and CDR2 YNNKEL (reference sequence). V shed 3 bases and J 0 bases; nucleotides not matched to a gene: 3. The CDR3 is 15 amino acids.

CDR3 bases: TGTGCCGTCGGGACAGGGGGCTCCCTGGGGGAGCAGTTCTTC. It codes for CAVGTGGSLGEQFF. The V and J genes are TRBV10-3 and TRBJ2-1, with 12 bases lining up with TRBD1. The CDR3 runs 14 residues. Germline assignment: CDR1 ENHRY and CDR2 SYGVKD. Trimming removed 11 bases from V and 10 bases from J; junction bases left unmatched: 12.

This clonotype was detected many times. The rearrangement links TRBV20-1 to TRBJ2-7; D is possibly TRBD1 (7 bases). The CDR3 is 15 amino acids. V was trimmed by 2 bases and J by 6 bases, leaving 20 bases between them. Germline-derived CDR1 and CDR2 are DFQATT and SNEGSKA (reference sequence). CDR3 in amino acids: CSARPNGRQGGEQYF. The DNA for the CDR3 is TGCAGTGCTAGACCTAATGGGAGGCAGGGGGGCGAGCAGTACTTC.

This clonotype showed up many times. CDR3 protein: CASSPQGQGRNTIYF. For the CDR3, the DNA is TGTGCCAGCAGTCCCCAGGGACAGGGGCGAAACACCATATATTTT. V is TRBV27 and J is TRBJ1-3, with 10 bases lining up with TRBD1. J gave up 5 bases and V 5 bases, and 6 bases lay outside the gene matches. Germline CDR1 MNHEY, CDR2 SMNVEV (reference sequence). This CDR3 contains 15 residues.

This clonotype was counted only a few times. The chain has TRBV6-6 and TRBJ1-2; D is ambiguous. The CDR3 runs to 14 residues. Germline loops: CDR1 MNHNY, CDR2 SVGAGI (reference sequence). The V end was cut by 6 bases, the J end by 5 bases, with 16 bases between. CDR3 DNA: TGTGCCAGCAGCTCCCCGAGTTTGGGGTATGGCTACACCTTC. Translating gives CASSSPSLGYGYTF.

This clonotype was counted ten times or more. CDR3 in DNA: TGTGCCAGCAGTTTTTTGGGGGACTCCCCCGGTGATACGCAGTATTTT. This codes for CASSFLGDSPGDTQYF. This sequence joins TRBV28 and TRBJ2-3, with a possible D match to TRBD2 (6 bases). The CDR3 contains 16 residues. Per germline, CDR1 MDHEN and CDR2 SYDVKM. V was trimmed by 3 bases and J by 6 bases, leaving 19 bases between them.

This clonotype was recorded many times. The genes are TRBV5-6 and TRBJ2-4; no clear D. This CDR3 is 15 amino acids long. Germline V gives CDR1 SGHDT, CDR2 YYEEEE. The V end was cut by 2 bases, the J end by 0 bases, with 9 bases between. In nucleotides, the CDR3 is TGTGCCAGCAGCTTAGAAACGGAAGCCAAAAACATTCAGTACTTC. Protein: CASSLETEAKNIQYF.

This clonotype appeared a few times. The CDR3 here is CASSQAQGSGYTF. In nucleotides, the CDR3 is TGCGCCAGCAGCCAAGCCCAGGGGTCTGGCTACACCTTC. The chain combines TRBV4-3 with TRBJ1-2, with TRBD1 as a possible D gene (6 bases). The ends were cut back, 1 base at V and 7 bases at J, with 10 bases in the middle. Germline-derived CDR1 and CDR2 are LGHNA and YSLEER. The CDR3 totals 13 residues.

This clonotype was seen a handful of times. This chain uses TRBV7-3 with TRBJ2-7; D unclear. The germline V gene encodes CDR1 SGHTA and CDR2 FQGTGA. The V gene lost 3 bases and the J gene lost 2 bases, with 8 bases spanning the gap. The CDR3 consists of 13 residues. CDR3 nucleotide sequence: TGTGCCAGCAGCTTGGGCGCGACCTACGAGCAGTACTTC. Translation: CASSLGATYEQYF.

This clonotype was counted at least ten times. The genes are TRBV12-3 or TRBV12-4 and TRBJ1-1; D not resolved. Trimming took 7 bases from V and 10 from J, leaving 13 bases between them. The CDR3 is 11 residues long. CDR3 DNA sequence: TGTGCCAGCACCTCGGATACTTCAGCTTTCTTT. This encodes CASTSDTSAFF.

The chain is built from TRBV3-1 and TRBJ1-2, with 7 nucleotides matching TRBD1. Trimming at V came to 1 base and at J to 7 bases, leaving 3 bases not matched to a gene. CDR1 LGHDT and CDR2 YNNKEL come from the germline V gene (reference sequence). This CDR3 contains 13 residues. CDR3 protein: CASSQGRGFGYTF. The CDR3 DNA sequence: TGTGCCAGCAGCCAAGGCAGGGGGTTTGGCTACACCTTC.

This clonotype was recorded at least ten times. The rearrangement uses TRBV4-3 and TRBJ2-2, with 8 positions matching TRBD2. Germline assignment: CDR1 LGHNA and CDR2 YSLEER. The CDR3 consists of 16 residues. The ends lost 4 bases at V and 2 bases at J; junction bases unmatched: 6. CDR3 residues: CASSPSGGVNTGELFF. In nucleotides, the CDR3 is TGCGCCAGCAGCCCGTCGGGGGGGGTTAACACCGGGGAGCTGTTTTTT.

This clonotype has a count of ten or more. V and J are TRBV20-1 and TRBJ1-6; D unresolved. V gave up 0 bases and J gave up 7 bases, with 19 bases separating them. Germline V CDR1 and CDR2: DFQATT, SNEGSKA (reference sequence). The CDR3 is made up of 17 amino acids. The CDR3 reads CSARDPATAGENSPLHF. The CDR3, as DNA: TGCAGTGCTAGAGATCCCGCGACGGCGGGTGAGAATTCACCCCTCCACTTT.

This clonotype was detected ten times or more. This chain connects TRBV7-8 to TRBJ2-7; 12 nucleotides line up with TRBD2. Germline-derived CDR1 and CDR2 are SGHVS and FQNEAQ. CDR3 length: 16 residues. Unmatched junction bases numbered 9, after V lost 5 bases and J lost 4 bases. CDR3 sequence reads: CASSTARGLAGYEQYF. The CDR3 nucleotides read TGTGCCAGCAGCACCGCCCGTGGACTAGCGGGATACGAGCAGTACTTC.